This TCR beta chain was retrieved from a study of shared clonotypes between healthy human individuals. Study-level findings and limits: Estimated richness was generally greater in naive than memory subsets.

For this clone: What it binds is not known.

The table came from immunoSEQ multiplex PCR; TCRdb's copy has only in-frame clones and leaves some out. This sample has under 1 million clones, with about 96% found just once. With 1 base clipped from V and 5 bases from J, the junction kept 11 bases outside the gene matches. Germline V gives CDR1 PRHDT, CDR2 FYEKMQ (reference sequence). This CDR3 comprises 17 residues. It was CD45RO-negative cells, positively selected for CCR7, that made up naive CD8 cells, with terminally differentiated effector memory CD45RA+ cells excluded. V is TRBV13 and J is TRBJ2-5, with TRBD1 matching 9 bases. The source material was naive CD8+ T cells sorted from blood. This clonotype originated in a man aged 25 to 40 in good health. DNA of the CDR3: TGTGCCAGCAGCTTAGAGGGGTACAGGGGGCGCAGGGAGACCCAGTACTTC. Translating gives CASSLEGYRGRRETQYF.